Listed here is a single T cell receptor beta chain. What antigen it recognizes has not been identified. Base quality data are lacking; no much larger clone is found one base away. CDR1 WNHNN and CDR2 SYGVQD were looked up in the germline V gene (reference sequence). Trimming removed 0 bases from V and 2 bases from J, leaving 7 bases between the germline ends. The CDR3 runs 14 amino acids, cysteine and phenylalanine included. Kept here is only the CDR3 DNA, which spans 42 bases and is read in frame from base 1. Library generation was performed with PCR. TCRdb names Illumina HiSeq 2000 as the instrument used. TCRdb reanalyzed the raw reads on its own, using fastp at Q25 for trimming and MiXCR for clone calling, and kept in-frame beta chains. Every entry covers one CDR3 protein and lists the most common genes and DNA from its rows. The sample contains approximately 12,000 distinct CDR3 sequences, around 52% of them found a single time. Of the sample, 40% to 45% falls within the top ten clones.

This specimen comes from a study of tumor-infiltrating lymphocytes in oesophageal squamous cell carcinoma (dated by TCRdb to the mid-2010s). Sequenced sample: esophageal tumor tissue. The chain employs TRBV10-1 and TRBJ2-5, with no confidently assigned D gene. The sequence was collected from a female donor with esophageal squamous cell carcinoma. The DNA sequence reads TGCGCCAGCAGTGAGTCCTGGGGTCAAGAGACCCAGTACTTC. This translates into CASSESWGQETQYF.